This paragraph covers one T cell receptor beta chain sequence. The sample comes from a study of control samples from healthy donors and cancer patients. The germline gives CDR1 MNHEY, CDR2 SVGAGI. This CDR3 has 15 amino acids. Trimming stripped 4 bases from V and 7 bases from J, with 16 bases between. Assay used: immunoSEQ multiplex PCR; TCRdb lists only in-frame clones, some missing. Recorded here are roughly 200,000 clones; the top ten clones represent about 2.2%. The chain is built from TRBV6-5 and TRBJ1-4; D is possibly TRBD1 (6 bases). Sequencing was done on a sample of blood. The TCR sequence derives from a woman aged 25 to 39 in good health. The CDR3 spells CASSSQGIETEKLFF. The CDR3 DNA sequence: TGTGCCAGCAGTTCCCAGGGGATTGAAACTGAAAAACTGTTTTTT.